These T cell receptor beta chains were read from a single sample in a study of T cell responses to AZD1222 COVID-19 vaccine. Assay: immunoSEQ multiplex PCR; the TCRdb copy retains only in-frame clones and omits some. The sample shows some 88,000 clones, 92% of them seen only once. The specimen comprised peripheral blood, sampled on day 0 of AZD1222 vaccination. Receptors originate from an adult in good health. The CDR3 runs from the conserved cysteine through the conserved F or W. A D gene is named only where the DNA matches it firmly. Rows may omit the clone size; those that give it use once, few, many or a size class.

TRBD2 | TRBJ2-7 | TRBV19 | - | 16 | TGTGCCAGTAGCGCCCTTAGCGGGATAGGCACCTACGAGCAGTACTTC | CASSALSGIGTYEQYF
TRBD2 | TRBJ2-3 | TRBV28 | - | 16 | TGTGCCAGCAGTTTGCGTAGCGGGAGGGCCTTAGATACGCAGTATTTT | CASSLRSGRALDTQYF
- | TRBJ2-3 | TRBV2 | once | 13 | TGTGCCAGCACCCGGGGTGGGTCTTATACGCAGTATTTT | CASTRGGSYTQYF
- | TRBJ2-7 | TRBV7-9 | - | 14 | TGTGCCAGCAGTACTCAGGGACACTCCTACGAGCAGTACTTC | CASSTQGHSYEQYF
- | TRBJ1-2 | TRBV7-9 | - | 13 | TGTGCCAGCAGCCCGGACAGTTTCTATGGCTACACCTTC | CASSPDSFYGYTF
- | TRBJ2-2 | TRBV24-1 | - | 17 | TGTGCCACCAGTGGGGAAACCGGGGGTCTGAACACCGGGGAGCTGTTTTTT | CATSGETGGLNTGELFF
TRBD2 | TRBJ2-1 | TRBV14 | - | 15 | TGTGCCAGCAGCCTCGGGACTAGCTACTACAATGAGCAGTTCTTC | CASSLGTSYYNEQFF
TRBD1 | TRBJ1-5 | TRBV19 | - | 18 | TGTGCCAGTAGAGGGCACGTCGGGACAGGGGACCTCAATCAGCCCCAGCATTTT | CASRGHVGTGDLNQPQHF
- | TRBJ2-7 | TRBV3-1/TRBV3-2 | - | 15 | TGTGCCAGCAGCCAAGGGCCGGGTAGGGTTTACGAGCAGTACTTC | CASSQGPGRVYEQYF
- | TRBJ2-7 | TRBV11-2 | - | 13 | TGTGCCAGCAGCTTAAGGGACATGGGCGAGCAGTACTTC | CASSLRDMGEQYF
TRBD1 | TRBJ2-7 | TRBV2 | - | 13 | TGTGCCAGCAGTCTTGGGGACAGGGGGCATGAGTACTTC | CASSLGDRGHEYF
TRBD2 | TRBJ2-1 | TRBV14 | - | 16 | TGTGCCAGCAGCCCCCCGGGACTAGCGGGAGTCAATGAGCAGTTCTTC | CASSPPGLAGVNEQFF
TRBD2 | TRBJ2-1 | TRBV9 | - | 14 | TGTGCCAGCAGCGCCTCAGGACTAGTCAATGAGCAGTTCTTC | CASSASGLVNEQFF
- | TRBJ2-5 | TRBV19 | - | 16 | TGTGCCAGTAAACCGGGACTGAGCACGCTACTGGAGACCCAGTACTTC | CASKPGLSTLLETQYF
TRBD1 | TRBJ1-1 | TRBV18 | - | 13 | TGTGCCAGCTCAGACAGGGGGAACACTGAAGCTTTCTTT | CASSDRGNTEAFF
- | TRBJ1-5 | TRBV4-3 | - | 11 | TGCGCCAGCAGCTCCCATCAGCCCCAGCATTTT | CASSSHQPQHF
- | TRBJ2-1 | TRBV19 | - | 12 | TGTGCCAGTAGTAAGCGGAGCAATGAGCAGTTCTTC | CASSKRSNEQFF
- | TRBJ1-1 | TRBV27 | - | 13 | TGTGCCAGCAGTTTATCCAGGGGCACTGAAGCTTTCTTT | CASSLSRGTEAFF
TRBD1 | TRBJ1-1 | TRBV10-3 | few | 14 | TGTGCCATCAGTGAGGGTCGGGACAGGGTTGGAGCTTTCTTT | CAISEGRDRVGAFF
TRBD2 | TRBJ2-3 | TRBV13 | - | 13 | TGTGCCAGCAGCTTTCGGGGGGCAGATACGCAGTATTTT | CASSFRGADTQYF
- | TRBJ1-4 | TRBV6-5 | - | 15 | TGTGCCAGCACCTCCCAGGTATACGGGAGAGAAAAACTGTTTTTT | CASTSQVYGREKLFF
TRBD2 | TRBJ2-7 | TRBV5-1 | - | 19 | TGCGCCAGCAGCTTGAGTGGGCTAGCGGGAGTTAGGTGGACCTACGAGCAGTACTTC | CASSLSGLAGVRWTYEQYF
- | TRBJ2-5 | TRBV24-1 | - | 15 | TGTGCCACCAGTGATTTGCAGGGGATGGGAGAGACCCAGTACTTC | CATSDLQGMGETQYF
- | TRBJ2-1 | TRBV27 | - | 12 | TGTGCCAGCAGCTCCCCAGGGAATGAGCAGTTCTTC | CASSSPGNEQFF
- | TRBJ2-7 | TRBV4-1 | - | 16 | TGCGCCAGCAGCCAAGTTGGCTACAGGAGCTCCTACGAGCAGTACTTC | CASSQVGYRSSYEQYF
TRBD2 | TRBJ2-1 | TRBV10-3 | - | 13 | TGTGCCATCAGACTAGCGGGAGAGGATGAGCAGTTCTTC | CAIRLAGEDEQFF
- | TRBJ1-5 | TRBV28 | once | 15 | TGTGCCAGCAGCCCTCGACGGCGCCTAAATCAGCCCCAGCATTTT | CASSPRRRLNQPQHF
TRBD1 | TRBJ1-5 | TRBV19 | - | 15 | TGTGCCAGTAGCCTTGACAGGGTTAGCAATCAGCCCCAGCATTTT | CASSLDRVSNQPQHF
TRBD1 | TRBJ1-5 | TRBV2 | - | 15 | TGTGCCAGCAGTCCCGGACAGGGGGTTAGGCAGCCCCAGCATTTT | CASSPGQGVRQPQHF
- | TRBJ2-1 | TRBV14 | - | 13 | TGTGCCAGCAGGAATAGCGCGGGGAATGAGCAGTTCTTC | CASRNSAGNEQFF
TRBD2 | TRBJ2-1 | TRBV6-6 | - | 17 | TGTGCCAGCAGTCTAGGACTAGCGGGAGCCCCCTACAATGAGCAGTTCTTC | CASSLGLAGAPYNEQFF
- | TRBJ2-7 | TRBV7-9 | - | 14 | TGTGCCAGCAGCTTAGGTTTGGGGGTCTGGGAGCAGTACTTC | CASSLGLGVWEQYF
- | TRBJ1-2 | TRBV7-9 | - | 12 | TGTGCCAGCAGCCAAGAAAGGGCGGGCTACACCTTC | CASSQERAGYTF
- | TRBJ2-1 | TRBV3-1/TRBV3-2 | - | 12 | TGTGCCAGCAGCTCGGGCCCCCCGGTCCGGTTCTTC | CASSSGPPVRFF
- | TRBJ2-1 | TRBV5-1 | - | 14 | TGCGCCAGCAGCTTGGGGGACGCCTACAATGAGCAGTTCTTC | CASSLGDAYNEQFF
- | TRBJ2-7 | TRBV28 | - | 13 | TGTGCCAGCAGGACATCAATCATCCACGAGCAGTACTTC | CASRTSIIHEQYF
- | TRBJ2-7 | TRBV2 | - | 12 | TGTGCCAGCTCGGTACAGGGCTACGAGCAGTACTTC | CASSVQGYEQYF
TRBD1 | TRBJ2-1 | TRBV24-1 | - | 16 | TGTGCCACCAGTGACCTGGACAGGGGGAGTTACAATGAGCAGTTCTTC | CATSDLDRGSYNEQFF
- | TRBJ2-1 | TRBV7-2 | - | 17 | TGTGCCAGCAGCTTCTACTCGGGACTGCGCTCCTACAATGAGCAGTTCTTC | CASSFYSGLRSYNEQFF
- | TRBJ1-5 | TRBV6-1 | - | 15 | TGTGCCAGCAGTGACAGGGCGGTTCTCAATCAGCCCCAGCATTTT | CASSDRAVLNQPQHF
- | TRBJ2-7 | TRBV4-2 | - | 18 | TGTGCCAGCAGCCAAGATCTAGGTAAGAGCGGTTACTCCTACGAGCAGTACTTC | CASSQDLGKSGYSYEQYF
TRBD1 | TRBJ1-6 | TRBV28 | - | 16 | TGTGCCAGCAGTCCATCGACAGGGATTTATAATTCACCCCTCCACTTT | CASSPSTGIYNSPLHF
TRBD2 | TRBJ2-3 | TRBV7-6 | few | 21 | TGTGCCAGCAGCTTAGGTTTTAGACTAGCGGGAACGACGGCTAGCACAGATACGCAGTATTTT | CASSLGFRLAGTTASTDTQYF
TRBD2 | TRBJ2-7 | TRBV6-1 | - | 15 | TGTGCCAGCAGTGAATTAGGACTAGCCCCCTACGAGCAGTACTTC | CASSELGLAPYEQYF
- | TRBJ1-2 | TRBV5-1 | - | 13 | TGCGCCAGCAGACCCACAACGGCCTATGGCTACACCTTC | CASRPTTAYGYTF
- | TRBJ2-3 | TRBV18 | - | 18 | TGTGCCAGCTCATCCCTTACGGGACGGTTAGCATACACAGATACGCAGTATTTT | CASSSLTGRLAYTDTQYF
- | TRBJ2-4 | TRBV4-2 | - | 14 | TGTGCCAGCAGCCAGGAAGGTTCCAAAAACATTCAGTACTTC | CASSQEGSKNIQYF
TRBD2 | TRBJ2-7 | TRBV10-3 | - | 14 | TGTGCCATCAGGGGACTAGCGGGAGCCCACGAGCAGTACTTC | CAIRGLAGAHEQYF
- | TRBJ1-2 | TRBV28 | once | 17 | TGTGCCAGCAGTCGCTCTACATCCGACAGAGACTACTATGGCTACACCTTC | CASSRSTSDRDYYGYTF